This TCR beta chain came from a study of cytomegalovirus exposure and HLA in healthy donors. Germline CDR1 and CDR2: SGHRS and YFSETQ. This CDR3 spans 14 amino acids. Trimming removed 5 bases from V and 4 bases from J, with 12 bases in between. PCR used 60 Vbeta primers and 13 Jbeta primers. Assay: immunoSEQ multiplex PCR; the TCRdb copy retains only in-frame clones and omits some. Of approximately 150,000 clones listed, 80% to 85% are singletons. General study findings and limits: From TCR beta sequences, most subjects' HLA-A and HLA-B alleles were reportedly predicted accurately. Some TCR beta chains (approximately 180 of them) were listed as cytomegalovirus-associated.

Comment on this clone: Its specificity is unknown.

The V call is TRBV5-1, the J call TRBJ2-2, with D maybe TRBD2 (5 bases). The receptor comes from a male donor in good health and CMV-seronegative. Sequencing used PBMCs. The CDR3 loop is CASRMAGGTGELFF. Written as DNA, the CDR3 is TGCGCCAGCAGGATGGCGGGCGGCACCGGGGAGCTGTTTTTT.